This entry is about one T cell receptor (beta chain). Germline loops: CDR1 SGHVS, CDR2 FQNEAQ. This CDR3 spans 16 amino acids. V shed 5 bases, J shed 3 bases, and the junction held 7 bases outside the gene matches. A J-beta primer mix and a sample-barcoded 5' primer were used in a second PCR of roughly 7 to 12 cycles. The study obtained at least 3 million CDR3-containing paired-end reads from every sample. TCRdb re-analysed the 5' RACE reads in MiXCR, keeping a single row per CDR3 protein. The table lists about 1.5 million distinct CDR3 sequences, less than 45% of them singletons, with about 4% in the top ten. The data originate from a study of blood T cells in healthy people across ages.

V gene TRBV7-8 combines with J gene TRBJ2-1; TRBD2 agrees at 10 bases. Material for sequencing was blood. The clonotype originates from a woman younger than 35 in good health. Written as DNA, the CDR3 is TGTGCCAGCAGCACGCGGACTAGCGGATACTACAATGAGCAGTTCTTC. It yields the protein CASSTRTSGYYNEQFF.